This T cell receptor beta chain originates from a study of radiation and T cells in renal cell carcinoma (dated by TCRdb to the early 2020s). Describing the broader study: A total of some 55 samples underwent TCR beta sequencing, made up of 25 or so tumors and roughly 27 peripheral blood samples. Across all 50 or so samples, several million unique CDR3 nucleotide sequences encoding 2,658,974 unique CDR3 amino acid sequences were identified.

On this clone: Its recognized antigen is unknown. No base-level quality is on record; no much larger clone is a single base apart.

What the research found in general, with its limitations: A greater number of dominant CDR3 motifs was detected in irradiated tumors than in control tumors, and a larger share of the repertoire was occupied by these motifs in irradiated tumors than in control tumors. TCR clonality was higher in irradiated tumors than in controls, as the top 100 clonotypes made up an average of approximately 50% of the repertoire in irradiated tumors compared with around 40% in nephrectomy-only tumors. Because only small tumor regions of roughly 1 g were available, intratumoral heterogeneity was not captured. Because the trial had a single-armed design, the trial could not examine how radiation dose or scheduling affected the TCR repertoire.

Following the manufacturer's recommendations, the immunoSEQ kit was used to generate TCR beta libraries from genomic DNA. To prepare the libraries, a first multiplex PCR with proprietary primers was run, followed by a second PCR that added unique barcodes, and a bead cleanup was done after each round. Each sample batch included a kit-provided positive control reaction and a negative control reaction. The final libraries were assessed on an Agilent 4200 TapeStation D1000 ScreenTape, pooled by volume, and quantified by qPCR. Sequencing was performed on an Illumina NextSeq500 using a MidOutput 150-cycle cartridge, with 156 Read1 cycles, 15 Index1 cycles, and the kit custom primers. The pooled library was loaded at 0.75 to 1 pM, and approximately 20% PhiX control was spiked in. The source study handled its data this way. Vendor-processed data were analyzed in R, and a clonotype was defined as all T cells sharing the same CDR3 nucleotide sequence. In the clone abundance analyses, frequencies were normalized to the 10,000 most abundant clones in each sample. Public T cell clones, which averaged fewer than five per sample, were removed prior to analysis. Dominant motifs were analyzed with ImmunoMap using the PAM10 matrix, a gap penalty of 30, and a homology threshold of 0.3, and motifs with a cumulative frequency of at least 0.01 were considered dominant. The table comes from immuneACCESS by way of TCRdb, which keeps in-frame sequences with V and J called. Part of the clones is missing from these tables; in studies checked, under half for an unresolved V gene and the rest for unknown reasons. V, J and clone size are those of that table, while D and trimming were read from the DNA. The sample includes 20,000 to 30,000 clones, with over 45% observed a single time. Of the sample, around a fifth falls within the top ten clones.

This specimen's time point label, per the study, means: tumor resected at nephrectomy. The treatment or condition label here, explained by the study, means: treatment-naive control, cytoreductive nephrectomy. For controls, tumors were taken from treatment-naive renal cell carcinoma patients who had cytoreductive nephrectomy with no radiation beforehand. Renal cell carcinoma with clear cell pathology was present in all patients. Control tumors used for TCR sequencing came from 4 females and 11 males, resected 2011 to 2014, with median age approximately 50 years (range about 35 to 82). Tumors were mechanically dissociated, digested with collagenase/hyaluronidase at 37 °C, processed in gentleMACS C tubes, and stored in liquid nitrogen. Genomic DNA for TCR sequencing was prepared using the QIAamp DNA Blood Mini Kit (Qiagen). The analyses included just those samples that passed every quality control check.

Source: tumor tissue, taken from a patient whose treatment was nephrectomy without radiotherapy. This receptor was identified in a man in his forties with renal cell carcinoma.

The CDR3 region: CASSWNRGRGAGGDLSSYEQYF. The DNA reads as follows: TGTGCCAGCTCCTGGAACAGGGGGCGAGGAGCGGGGGGCGACCTGAGCTCCTACGAGCAGTACTTC. Recombination joined TRBV2 with TRBJ2-7, with the D gene tentatively TRBD1 or TRBD2, based on 9 matching bases in each. In the germline V gene, CDR1 corresponds to SNHLY and CDR2 to FYNNEI. Spanning cysteine to phenylalanine, the CDR3 consists of 22 amino acids. The CDR3 DNA has 66 bases and is translated from base 1. Deletion took 8 bases off V and 0 bases off J, with a span of 38 bases between the germline ends.